This TCR beta chain is from a study of blood T cell repertoires in COVID-19. In the study overall: Sample material is recorded as cDNA or gDNA derived from T cells, B-cell-depleted T cells, or PBMCs.

The method was immunoSEQ multiplex PCR; TCRdb's version includes in-frame clones alone and lacks a portion of them. Here the sample spans tens of thousands of clones, about 80% being singletons. V lost 5 bases to trimming and J lost 0 bases; unmatched junction nucleotides: 9. This CDR3 region has 17 residues. The material sequenced was peripheral blood. The sequence came from a man aged 25-45 years with COVID-19, enrolled during active disease. V and J are TRBV23-1 and TRBJ1-5, with 8 positions matching TRBD1. TRBV23-1 is noted as an ORF with a role that remains uncertain. The CDR3 DNA reads TGCGCCAGCAGTTCCCGGACAGGGCAATATAGCAATCAGCCCCAGCATTTT. Translated, it gives CASSSRTGQYSNQPQHF.